These 28 T cell receptor beta chains were sequenced from one sample in a study of metastatic and nonmetastatic thyroid tumors. With MiXCR, TCRdb reprocessed the PCR reads. Of around 45,000 clones detected, less than 3.5% appear once; the ten largest clones hold 9.5% to 10%. Every patient underwent thyroid surgery untreated. Sequencing was carried out using blood. All receptors derive from a female donor with papillary thyroid cancer or a benign thyroid nodule (not recorded which). Some clones in this sample may be carry-over from other donors' samples.

The sample holds many counts of this clone. J is TRBJ1-2 and V is TRBV5-6, with D tentatively TRBD1 (5 bases). V lost 1 base to trimming and J lost 10 bases, with 8 bases between them. Germline assignment: CDR1 SGHDT and CDR2 YYEEEE. The CDR3 loop spans 11 amino acids. The CDR3 DNA is TGTGCCAGCAGCTTGTTCAGGGACTACACCTTC. Translating it yields CASSLFRDYTF.

This chain uses TRBV6-1 with TRBJ2-5; 9 bases are a match to TRBD2. V shed 2 bases, J shed 1 base, and the junction held 2 bases outside the gene matches. CDR1 is MNHNS, CDR2 SASEGT, per germline. This CDR3 is 15 amino acids long. In DNA, the CDR3 is TGTGCCAGCAGTGAACTAGCGGGGAGCCAAGAGACCCAGTACTTC. Its protein product is CASSELAGSQETQYF.

This clone was counted at least ten times. Since a much larger clone is just one base distant, this may be a read error. The rearrangement links TRBV9 to TRBJ2-1; the D call may be TRBD1 or TRBD2 (5 bases each). The length of the CDR3 is 13 residues. Trimming took off 4 bases at V and 6 bases at J, with 11 bases between the two ends. CDR1 and CDR2 from the germline V gene are SGDLS and YYNGEE. DNA of the CDR3: TGTGCCAGCAGCAGCCGGGGCCCCAATGAGCAGTTCTTC. Amino acids: CASSSRGPNEQFF.

This clone is categorized as medium-sized. The chain carries TRBV4-2 and TRBJ2-7; 10 bases are a match to TRBD2. Germline CDR1 reads LGHNA; CDR2 reads YNFKEQ. The length of the CDR3 is 16 residues. The ends lost 0 bases at V and 0 bases at J; junction bases unmatched: 2. The CDR3 here is CASSQDWTSGSYEQYF. CDR3 nucleotides: TGTGCCAGCAGCCAAGATTGGACTAGCGGCTCCTACGAGCAGTACTTC.

This clone was observed many times. V gene TRBV10-3 combines with J gene TRBJ2-1, with 14 bases lining up with TRBD2. The CDR3 length is 15 residues. CDR1 is ENHRY and CDR2 is SYGVKD in the germline V gene. The V and J ends lost 6 bases and 6 bases, in that order; junction bases with no gene match: 4. CDR3 amino acids: CAIRTGTSGSNEQFF. CDR3 nucleotide sequence: TGTGCCATCAGAACCGGGACTAGCGGGAGCAATGAGCAGTTCTTC.

This clone was counted many times. CDR3 protein: CSAPALMGANLNTEAFF. The CDR3 region has the DNA TGCAGTGCTCCAGCCCTAATGGGGGCTAATTTAAACACTGAAGCTTTCTTT. The V and J genes are TRBV20-1 and TRBJ1-1; D may be TRBD1 (6 bases). The V and J ends lost 5 bases and 2 bases respectively, with 24 bases between them. CDR1 and CDR2 (germline): DFQATT, SNEGSKA (reference sequence). This CDR3 is built from 17 residues.

This clone has ten or more counts. The chain couples TRBV12-3 or TRBV12-4 to TRBJ2-1, with TRBD1 matching over 7 bases. V trimming: 5 bases; J trimming: 7 bases; junction bases outside the gene matches: 14. This CDR3 is built from 16 residues. In DNA, the CDR3 is TGTGCCAGCAGTACGGGTTCAGACAGGGTGTTAAATGAGCAGTTCTTC. As protein: CASSTGSDRVLNEQFF.

This clone has at least ten counts. This rearrangement joins TRBV20-1 to TRBJ1-5; TRBD1 might be the D (6 bases). CDR3 length equals 14 residues. Germline CDR1 DFQATT, CDR2 SNEGSKA (reference sequence). The V gene lost 3 bases and the J gene lost 2 bases, with 11 bases spanning the gap. The CDR3 nucleotides read TGCAGTGCTAGCCAGGGGACGGGCAATCAGCCCCAGCATTTT. Translated: CSASQGTGNQPQHF.

The table lists this clone with many counts. This sample also contains other DNA sequences that code for the same CDR3. This chain connects TRBV27 to TRBJ2-3, with D possibly being TRBD2 (6 bases). In germline, CDR1 is MNHEY, CDR2 SMNVEV (reference sequence). There are 17 residues in the CDR3. Trimming removed 4 bases at V and 0 bases at J, with 17 bases between. DNA of the CDR3: TGTGCCAGCAGTTCTCACCCCCAGCGGGTTAGCACAGATACGCAGTATTTT. The encoded protein is CASSSHPQRVSTDTQYF.

V gene TRBV28 combines with J gene TRBJ1-6; D unresolved. CDR1 and CDR2 from the germline V gene are MDHEN and SYDVKM. The V end was cut by 5 bases, the J end by 13 bases, with 15 bases between. This CDR3 comprises 13 residues. CDR3 sequence reads: CASSPPRGSPLHF. As DNA, the CDR3 is TGTGCCAGCAGTCCACCACGGGGTTCGCCCCTCCACTTT.

This clone appeared many times. CDR3 protein: CASSLVLAGGNSYNEQFF. In nucleotides, the CDR3 is TGCGCCAGCAGCTTGGTGCTAGCGGGAGGCAACTCCTACAATGAGCAGTTCTTC. The chain links TRBV5-1 to TRBJ2-1; 11 nucleotides agree with TRBD2. V trimming: 0 bases; J trimming: 0 bases; junction bases outside the gene matches: 5. This CDR3 spans 18 amino acids. The germline V gene encodes CDR1 SGHRS and CDR2 YFSETQ. Full variable domain (missing parts from reference TRBV5-1 and TRBJ2-1): KAGVTQTPRYLIKTRGQQVTLSCSPISGHRSVSWYQQTPGQGLQFLFEYFSETQRNKGNFPGRFSGRQFSNSRSEMNVSTLELGDSALYLCASSLVLAGGNSYNEQFFGPGTRLTVL.

This clone has at least ten counts. This rearrangement joins TRBV20-1 to TRBJ1-4, with TRBD1 matching 9 bases. The length of the CDR3 is 13 residues. The ends lost 4 bases at V and 7 bases at J; junction bases unmatched: 4. Germline V lookup: CDR1 DFQATT, CDR2 SNEGSKA (reference sequence). CDR3 amino acids: CSAKGQGGEKLFF. The CDR3 bases are TGCAGTGCTAAGGGACAGGGAGGTGAAAAACTGTTTTTT.

This clone was picked up a small number of times. The rearrangement uses TRBV6-2 or TRBV6-3 and TRBJ1-2, with D uncertain. The CDR3 extends over 15 amino acids. In germline, CDR1 is MNHEY, CDR2 SVGEGT. Trimming stripped 0 bases from V and 1 base from J, with 9 bases between. The CDR3 DNA reads as TGTGCCAGCAGTTACTCTCCAGAACTTAACTATGGCTACACCTTC. Translating it yields CASSYSPELNYGYTF.

The chain joins TRBV20-1 to TRBJ2-7; 9 nucleotides line up with TRBD2. Germline CDR1 is DFQATT and CDR2 is SNEGSKA (reference sequence). V shed 0 bases and J 4 bases; nucleotides not matched to a gene: 1. This CDR3 contains 13 residues. The CDR3 sequence is CSARDGLAYEQYF. CDR3 DNA sequence: TGCAGTGCTAGAGATGGACTAGCGTACGAGCAGTACTTC.

This clone was seen at least ten times. The CDR3 DNA reads as TGTGCCAGCAGTGACCCGGGACTGAGAACCTACGAGCAGTACTTC. Protein product: CASSDPGLRTYEQYF. The genes are TRBV6-1 and TRBJ2-7; tentatively, D is TRBD2 (6 bases). V lost 3 bases and J 2 bases, leaving 14 bases between the germline ends. There are 15 residues in the CDR3. CDR1 MNHNS and CDR2 SASEGT come from the germline V gene.

There are a few counts of this clone. This sequence joins TRBV27 and TRBJ1-1, with unresolved D. Trimming cost V 8 bases and J 3 bases, with 13 bases left between them. Germline V lookup: CDR1 MNHEY, CDR2 SMNVEV (reference sequence). This CDR3 has 13 residues. The CDR3 protein is CASRKLGDTEAFF. The CDR3 nucleotides are TGTGCCAGCCGAAAATTGGGTGACACTGAAGCTTTCTTT.

The chain links TRBV2 to TRBJ1-6, with a tentative D call TRBD1 (5 bases). V gave up 6 bases and J gave up 12 bases, with 15 bases separating them. The CDR3 runs 13 residues. Germline V CDR1 and CDR2: SNHLY, FYNNEI. DNA for the CDR3: TGTGCCAGCAGAGGGGACGGCGTTTTACCCCTCCACTTT. It is translated as CASRGDGVLPLHF.

A word on this clone: One end of the junction is discordant with germline, which a read error may explain. The chain has TRBV7-9 and TRBJ2-7; possibly TRBD2 for D (7 bases). The CDR3 consists of 15 residues. Germline V CDR1 and CDR2: SEHNR, FQNEAQ (reference sequence). The CDR3 region is CATSIGLGGVYEQYF. CDR3 coding DNA: TGTGCCACCAGCATCGGACTAGGGGGAGTCTACGAGCAGTACTTC.

Ten or more counts support this clone. The V and J genes are TRBV5-1 and TRBJ2-3; possibly TRBD2 for D (6 bases). Per the germline V gene, CDR1 is SGHRS and CDR2 is YFSETQ. This CDR3 comprises 14 residues. V lost 4 bases, J lost 1 base, and 10 bases lay in between. The CDR3 reads CASSHGRGTDTQYF. The CDR3 DNA follows: TGCGCCAGCAGCCACGGGAGAGGCACAGATACGCAGTATTTT.

This clone was counted many times. This sequence may be a read error, since a much larger clone differs from it by one base. Other nucleotide sequences from this sample produce the same CDR3. This chain links TRBV6-1 with TRBJ2-1, with a tentative D call TRBD2 (5 bases). The CDR3 sequence is 14 residues long. Germline lookup yields CDR1 MNHNS and CDR2 SASEGT. The V end was cut by 10 bases, the J end by 1 base, with 14 bases between. In DNA form, the CDR3 reads TGTGCCACCTCTAAAGGCGGGTCCTACAATGAGCAGTTCTTC. Its protein product is CATSKGGSYNEQFF.

This clone was counted many times. V gene TRBV29-1 combines with J gene TRBJ2-1; 8 nucleotides match TRBD2. Germline assignment: CDR1 SQVTM and CDR2 ANQGSEA. V gave up 4 bases and J gave up 8 bases; unmatched junction bases: 7. CDR3 length: 13 residues. CDR3 DNA sequence: TGCAGCGTTGCACTAGCGGCCTTGGATGAGCAGTTCTTC. This encodes CSVALAALDEQFF.

In its sample, this clone is medium-sized. The chain recombines TRBV20-1 with TRBJ2-3; 8 bases fit TRBD2. With V trimmed by 5 bases and J by 3 bases, 10 bases remained unmatched. Germline V gives CDR1 DFQATT, CDR2 SNEGSKA (reference sequence). This CDR3 has 15 residues. This CDR3 is CSALSLSGTTDTQYF. The CDR3 region has the DNA TGCAGTGCTCTATCCCTTAGCGGGACAACAGATACGCAGTATTTT.

This clone was found many times. The chain carries TRBV3-1 and TRBJ2-5; TRBD2 might be the D (7 bases). V lost 3 bases and J lost 5, with 19 bases in between. CDR1 and CDR2 from the germline V gene are LGHDT and YNNKEL (reference sequence). CDR3 size: 16 residues. In DNA, the CDR3 is TGTGCCAGCAGCCAGGGGGGCCTAGGACTAGGGGAGACCCAGTACTTC. Encoded protein: CASSQGGLGLGETQYF.

This clone was seen many times. Other DNA sequences in this specimen translate into the identical CDR3. The rearrangement uses TRBV11-3 and TRBJ2-5; TRBD1 might be the D (5 bases). CDR1 SGHNT and CDR2 YENEEA come from the germline V gene. V was clipped by 1 base and J by 3 bases, with 15 bases between them. The CDR3 covers 16 residues. The CDR3 sequence is CASSLAWGSEEETQYF. The CDR3 DNA follows: TGTGCCAGCAGCTTAGCGTGGGGCAGCGAGGAAGAGACCCAGTACTTC. The whole variable domain, filled in from reference TRBV11-3 and TRBJ2-5, reads EAGVVQSPRYKIIEKKQPVAFWCNPISGHNTLYWYLQNLGQGPELLIRYENEEAVDDSQLPKDRFSAERLKGVDSTLKIQPAELGDSAVYLCASSLAWGSEEETQYFGPGTRLLVL.

This clone was observed a handful of times. The chain has TRBV6-5 and TRBJ2-7; 15 bases align to TRBD2. The V gene end was trimmed by 2 bases and the J gene end by 2 bases; junction bases not matched to a gene: 1. The germline gives CDR1 MNHEY, CDR2 SVGAGI. CDR3 length equals 16 residues. CDR3 loop: CASSYGLAGGAYEQYF. For the CDR3, the DNA is TGTGCCAGCAGTTACGGACTAGCGGGAGGGGCCTACGAGCAGTACTTC.

The CDR3 DNA follows: TGTGCCAGCAGCCCGAGGTCTGTGGGGGTTGGAGAGACCCAGTACTTC. It is translated as CASSPRSVGVGETQYF. The rearrangement joins TRBV28 to TRBJ2-5; tentatively, D is TRBD1 or TRBD2 (5 bases each). This CDR3 spans 16 amino acids. The V end was cut by 6 bases, the J end by 4 bases, with 21 bases between. Germline CDR1 MDHEN, CDR2 SYDVKM.

This clone came up many times. A read error may be the cause here, since a much bigger clone is one base away. This sample includes further DNA sequences coding for the same CDR3. The chain uses TRBV9 and TRBJ1-6, with a weak D call TRBD1 (5 bases). The CDR3 runs to 14 residues. Trimming cost V 3 bases and J 8 bases, with 12 bases left between them. Germline V gives CDR1 SGDLS, CDR2 YYNGEE. Here the CDR3 reads CASSEGIVDSPLHF. The CDR3 DNA follows: TGTGCCAGCAGCGAGGGGATAGTTGATTCACCCCTCCACTTT.

This clone has only a few counts. This chain links TRBV19 with TRBJ2-1, with D possibly called TRBD1 or TRBD2 (5 bases each). The CDR3 is 13 amino acids. Germline-derived CDR1 and CDR2 are LNHDA and SQIVND (reference sequence). With 4 bases removed from V and 8 bases from J, the gap between germline ends came to 12 bases. CDR3 sequence reads: CASSRAWDDEQFF. In nucleotides, the CDR3 is TGTGCCAGTAGTAGAGCTTGGGACGATGAGCAGTTCTTC.